The clone carrying this TCR beta chain has more than one count but fewer than ten. As yet, its antigen is unknown. Gene names and germline refer to mouse. The read comes to an end 4 residues before the CDR3 does, leaving the germline J gene to fill in the end. There are 16 residues in the CDR3. Germline CDR1 reads NSHNY; CDR2 reads SYGAGN. V shed 5 bases, J shed 2 bases, and the junction held 4 bases outside the gene matches. This sample was taken from a study of CD8+ T cells in alopecia areata. Study context: Female C3H/HeJ mice aged about 6-11 weeks received skin from approximately 6-13-month-old C3H/HeJ donors with spontaneous alopecia.

Sorting of pooled cutaneous lymph node cells was based on CD4, CD8alpha, NKG2D, NKG2ACE and other markers. Study-level findings and limits: Resident alphabeta T-cell populations of normal skin are likewise subject to sequencing in scalp samples. Clonality in lesional scalp, especially alopecia totalis/universalis, exceeded that of normal scalp. Mouse data revealed clearer TCR sharing than patient data did, a gap possibly tied to HLA.

Sequencing templates came from extracted RNA that was reverse transcribed into cDNA. Data came from immunoSEQ multiplex PCR; TCRdb stores just in-frame clones and leaves some out. Recorded here are around 290,000 clones, none singletons. The TCR originated in a C3H/HeJ mouse with alopecia areata. The MHC haplotype of this mouse line is H2-k. This chain joins TRBV13-1 and TRBJ2-3; 14 bases fit TRBD2. Specimen: CD4+ T cells sorted from a lymph node. CDR3 DNA, as far as it was read: TGTGCCAGCAGGCTGGGACTGGGGGGGCATGCAGAA. Its translation: CASRLGLGGHAE. The CDR3 in its entirety is CASRLGLGGHAETLYF.